This is a list of T cell receptor beta chains from one sample in a study of shared clonotypes between healthy human individuals. Only in-frame clones appear in the TCRdb table, and some are missing; sequencing was by immunoSEQ multiplex PCR. The sample yields 1,500,000 or so clones, 98% seen once. Sequencing was carried out using naive CD4+ T cells sorted from blood. The receptors originated from a man aged 25-45 years in good health. The conserved cysteine and the conserved F or W are not part of the CDR3 here. The order of the fields is clone size, V gene, CDR3 protein. Rows give clone size only sometimes, using once, few, many, or a class for an expanded clone.

clone_size: NA
v_call: TRBV7-9
cdr3_aa: ASSPPLTQGFGPGELF

clone_size: NA
v_call: TRBV6-6
cdr3_aa: ASSYSRQGVGQPQH

clone_size: once
v_call: TRBV2
cdr3_aa: ASSRDRRIATNEKLF

clone_size: NA
v_call: TRBV5-5
cdr3_aa: ASSLAESYEQY

clone_size: NA
v_call: TRBV11-2
cdr3_aa: ASSFKGPGTDTQY

clone_size: NA
v_call: TRBV6-5
cdr3_aa: ASSRGGYEQY

clone_size: NA
v_call: TRBV5-6
cdr3_aa: ASRMGRRSEQF

clone_size: NA
v_call: TRBV7-9
cdr3_aa: ASSLYPGEQY

clone_size: NA
v_call: TRBV9
cdr3_aa: ASSVGLAEKLF

clone_size: NA
v_call: TRBV5-4
cdr3_aa: ASRLTGGVNEQF

clone_size: once
v_call: TRBV23-1
cdr3_aa: ASTRGDRVYEQY

clone_size: NA
v_call: TRBV5-8
cdr3_aa: ASSLMVGTRPYEQY

clone_size: NA
v_call: TRBV9
cdr3_aa: ASSPETGRGLF

clone_size: NA
v_call: TRBV19
cdr3_aa: ASNRGRPGETQY

clone_size: NA
v_call: TRBV6-1
cdr3_aa: ASSGTSSGANVLT

clone_size: NA
v_call: TRBV7-3
cdr3_aa: ASSSRTGSTDTQY

clone_size: NA
v_call: TRBV7-2
cdr3_aa: ASSLGGREGDTQY

clone_size: NA
v_call: TRBV29-1
cdr3_aa: SVKRTVRNTEAF

clone_size: NA
v_call: TRBV6-1
cdr3_aa: ASRGQGARYEQY

clone_size: once
v_call: TRBV18
cdr3_aa: ASSPPSGNSNQPQH

clone_size: NA
v_call: TRBV6-4
cdr3_aa: ASSVGTSGPYEQY

clone_size: NA
v_call: TRBV6-6
cdr3_aa: ASSYTGLNNEQF

clone_size: NA
v_call: TRBV14
cdr3_aa: ASSQEDGVQY

clone_size: once
v_call: TRBV9
cdr3_aa: ASSISPGLAGDNEQF

clone_size: NA
v_call: TRBV18
cdr3_aa: ASSPRTGNTEAF

clone_size: NA
v_call: TRBV11-3
cdr3_aa: ASSLELAGLNEQF

clone_size: NA
v_call: TRBV5-1
cdr3_aa: ASSYSGTSGRASSTDTQY

clone_size: NA
v_call: TRBV28
cdr3_aa: ASTSQFYEQY

clone_size: NA
v_call: TRBV4-2
cdr3_aa: ATSDRDYGYT

clone_size: NA
v_call: TRBV5-5
cdr3_aa: ASRLTGEYSNQPQH

clone_size: NA
v_call: TRBV18
cdr3_aa: ASSPVSVGDGYT

clone_size: NA
v_call: TRBV7-2
cdr3_aa: ASSLAHLTSGRETQY

clone_size: NA
v_call: TRBV18
cdr3_aa: ASSPPGTWTDTQY

clone_size: NA
v_call: TRBV2
cdr3_aa: ASSRRGDDQPQH

clone_size: NA
v_call: TRBV27
cdr3_aa: ASSLSRGSVTGELF

clone_size: NA
v_call: TRBV6-4
cdr3_aa: ASSASDSQNEKLF

clone_size: once
v_call: TRBV28
cdr3_aa: ASKGGSGNQPQH

clone_size: NA
v_call: TRBV12-5
cdr3_aa: ASGHRRDEQF

clone_size: NA
v_call: TRBV13
cdr3_aa: ASTKLARATNEKLF

clone_size: NA
v_call: TRBV4-3
cdr3_aa: ASSQVLAWAGELF

clone_size: NA
v_call: TRBV7-9
cdr3_aa: ASSLVDFVVGGDYEQY

clone_size: NA
v_call: TRBV25-1
cdr3_aa: ATRTRDSMNTGELF

clone_size: NA
v_call: TRBV14
cdr3_aa: ASSQDLRYRI

clone_size: NA
v_call: TRBV28
cdr3_aa: ASSSQDAYEQY

clone_size: NA
v_call: TRBV10-3
cdr3_aa: AISVTDTIRSGANVLT

clone_size: NA
v_call: TRBV5-1
cdr3_aa: ASSLDGTPSYEQY

clone_size: NA
v_call: TRBV7-6
cdr3_aa: ASSLGADQPQH

clone_size: NA
v_call: TRBV5-4
cdr3_aa: ASRRGTENEKLF